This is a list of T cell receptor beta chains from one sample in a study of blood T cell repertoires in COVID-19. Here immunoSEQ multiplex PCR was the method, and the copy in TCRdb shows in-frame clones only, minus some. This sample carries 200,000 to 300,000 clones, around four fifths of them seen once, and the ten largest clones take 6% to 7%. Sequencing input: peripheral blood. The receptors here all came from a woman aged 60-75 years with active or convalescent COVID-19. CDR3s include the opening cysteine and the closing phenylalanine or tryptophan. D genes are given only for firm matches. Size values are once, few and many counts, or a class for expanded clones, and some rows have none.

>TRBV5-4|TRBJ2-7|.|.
CASSLGLGPSYEQYF
TGTGCCAGCAGCTTGGGTTTGGGGCCCTCCTACGAGCAGTACTTC
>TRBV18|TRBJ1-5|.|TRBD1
CASSPQGERQPQHF
TGTGCCAGCTCACCGCAGGGGGAGCGGCAGCCCCAGCATTTT
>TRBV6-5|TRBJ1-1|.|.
CASKRDMNTEAFF
TGTGCCAGTAAGAGGGATATGAACACTGAAGCTTTCTTT
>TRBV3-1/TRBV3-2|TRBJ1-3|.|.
CASSQVGGNGNTIYF
TGTGCCAGCAGCCAAGTAGGAGGGAATGGAAACACCATATATTTT
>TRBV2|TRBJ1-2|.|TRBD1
CASSLQGAGGYTF
TGTGCCAGCAGTCTACAGGGGGCGGGTGGCTACACCTTC
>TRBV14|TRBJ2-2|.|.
CASSQALVPGELFF
TGTGCCAGCAGCCAAGCGTTAGTCCCCGGGGAGCTGTTTTTT
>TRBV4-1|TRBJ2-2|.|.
CASSQAKGSGTGELFF
TGCGCCAGCAGCCAAGCGAAAGGGAGTGGCACCGGGGAGCTGTTTTTT
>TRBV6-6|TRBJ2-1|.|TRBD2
CASWGRREGSNNEQFF
TGTGCCAGCTGGGGGAGGCGGGAGGGTAGTAACAATGAGCAGTTCTTC
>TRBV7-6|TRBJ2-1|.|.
CASSLQGTEQFF
TGTGCCAGCAGCTTACAGGGTACTGAGCAGTTCTTC
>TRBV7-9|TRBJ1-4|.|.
CASSPLGAVVEKLFF
TGTGCCAGCAGCCCCCTTGGGGCAGTTGTTGAAAAACTGTTTTTT
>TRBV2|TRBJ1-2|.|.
CASSRAGGYGYTF
TGTGCCAGCAGCCGCGCGGGGGGCTATGGCTACACCTTC
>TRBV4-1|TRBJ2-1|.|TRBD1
CASSPTDGAGTGGVYEQFF
TGCGCCAGCAGCCCTACGGATGGAGCGGGGACAGGGGGCGTCTATGAGCAGTTCTTC
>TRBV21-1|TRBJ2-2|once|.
CASSPKQITGELFF
TGTGCCAGCAGCCCGAAACAGATTACCGGGGAGCTGTTTTTT
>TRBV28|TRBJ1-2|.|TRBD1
CASSPRQGRIGYTF
TGTGCCAGCAGTCCAAGACAGGGGCGGATTGGCTACACCTTC